These 17 T cell receptor beta chains were sequenced from one sample in a study of blood T cells in healthy people across ages. Alongside a J-beta primer mix, a sample-barcoded 5' primer served in a second PCR lasting 7 to 11 cycles. TCRdb ran MiXCR on the 5' RACE reads and lists one entry per CDR3 protein. Among 1,500,000 or so distinct CDR3 sequences listed, 40% to 45% were seen once. The sample taken for sequencing was blood. The receptor set was obtained from a woman under 30 in good health.

This clonotype was found a few times. V usage is TRBV9 and J usage is TRBJ2-7; 13 nucleotides align to TRBD2. The CDR3 totals 14 residues. J was trimmed by 5 bases and V by 5 bases; bases with no gene match: 4. Germline CDR1 reads SGDLS; CDR2 reads YYNGEE. CDR3 protein: CASSVGLAGDEQYF. The CDR3 DNA sequence: TGTGCCAGCAGTGTCGGACTAGCGGGAGACGAGCAGTACTTC.

This rearrangement joins TRBV29-1 to TRBJ2-5; TRBD1 agrees at 7 bases. Germline V gives CDR1 SQVTM, CDR2 ANQGSEA. Unmatched junction bases numbered 6, after V lost 3 bases and J lost 2 bases. The CDR3 is 14 amino acids. CDR3 amino acids: CSVDPRGSQETQYF. The CDR3 region has the DNA TGCAGCGTTGACCCCAGGGGGTCTCAAGAGACCCAGTACTTC.

The rearrangement links TRBV20-1 to TRBJ2-1, with D hard to call. V was trimmed by 6 bases and J by 9 bases, leaving 15 bases between them. The CDR3 extends over 12 amino acids. Germline V gene sequence: CDR1 DFQATT, CDR2 SNEGSKA (reference sequence). DNA of the CDR3: TGCAGTGCCAGCCCAGAGTGGGGTGAGCAGTTCTTC. This translates into CSASPEWGEQFF.

Concerning this clonotype itself: The junction and the germline gene differ at one end; a read error may be behind it. The chain combines TRBV6-2 or TRBV6-3 with TRBJ2-7; 9 nucleotides agree with TRBD2. The J call may not be correct, given that the DNA end is closer to TRBJ2-5. The CDR3 is 15 amino acids. Germline CDR1 MNHEY, CDR2 SVGEGT. CDR3 in amino acids: CAGSYSGTSSETQYF. The CDR3 region has the DNA TGTGCCGGCAGTTACTCCGGGACTAGCTCCGAGACCCAGTACTTC.

Points on this clonotype: An end of the junction does not agree with germline; a read error may underlie this. The chain links TRBV7-7 to TRBJ2-1, with 8 bases lining up with TRBD2. Germline CDR1 SSHAT, CDR2 FNYEAQ (reference sequence). This CDR3 spans 14 amino acids. As DNA, the CDR3 is TGTGCTAGCAGCTTAGCGGCGGGGGGCCATGAGCAGTTCTTC. Encoded protein: CASSLAAGGHEQFF.

This clonotype was picked up one time. This sequence joins TRBV9 and TRBJ1-1; the D is unclear. Germline CDR1 reads SGDLS; CDR2 reads YYNGEE. The V end lost 0 bases, the J end lost 3 bases, and 12 bases lay between the germline ends. The CDR3 consists of 15 residues. In DNA, the CDR3 is TGTGCCAGCAGCGTAGAGTCCGGAGGATACACTGAAGCTTTCTTT. Translation gives CASSVESGGYTEAFF.

The chain is built from TRBV27 and TRBJ2-4, with 9 bases lining up with TRBD1. TRBJ2-7 explains the end of the DNA better; the J call may be wrong. The CDR3 is 12 residues long. The germline V gene encodes CDR1 MNHEY and CDR2 SMNVEV (reference sequence). DNA of the CDR3: TGTGCCAGCAGTGACAGGGGGGACGAGCAGTACTTC. Its protein product is CASSDRGDEQYF.

This clonotype was detected only a few times. The chain joins TRBV20-1 to TRBJ2-5; D remains unclear. The CDR3 is 15 amino acids. Germline CDR1 is DFQATT and CDR2 is SNEGSKA (reference sequence). Trimming removed 5 bases at V and 1 base at J, with 17 bases between. The CDR3 loop reads CSARRPSSFQETQYF. CDR3 nucleotides: TGCAGTGCTCGAAGGCCGTCCAGCTTCCAAGAGACCCAGTACTTC.

The rearrangement joins TRBV27 to TRBJ2-1; 13 nucleotides match TRBD2. V shed 0 bases, J shed 4 bases, and the junction held 3 bases outside the gene matches. CDR1 is MNHEY and CDR2 is SMNVEV in the germline V gene (reference sequence). The CDR3 contains 17 residues. DNA for the CDR3: TGTGCCAGCAGTTTATCGTCGACTAGCGGGAGGTACAATGAGCAGTTCTTC. It is translated as CASSLSSTSGRYNEQFF.

V is TRBV4-1 and J is TRBJ2-7; no clear D. The V end was cut by 2 bases, the J end by 0 bases, with 17 bases between. The CDR3 runs to 17 residues. CDR1 is MGHRA and CDR2 is YSYEKL in the germline V gene. The CDR3 protein is CASSQIPSVAISYEQYF. The CDR3 DNA sequence: TGCGCCAGCAGCCAAATCCCCTCAGTGGCTATCTCCTACGAGCAGTACTTC.

The gene calls are TRBV20-1 and TRBJ2-5; D unresolved. Germline V CDR1 and CDR2: DFQATT, SNEGSKA (reference sequence). The germline V and J ends were trimmed by 6 bases and 11 bases, with 34 bases remaining between them. The CDR3 has 17 amino acids. This CDR3 is CSAIRGGFRGPNNEQYF. CDR3 nucleotides: TGCAGTGCCATCCGTGGCGGCTTCAGAGGCCCAAACAATGAGCAGTACTTC.

The V call is TRBV7-2, the J call TRBJ2-1, with 7 bases fitting TRBD1. The germline V gene encodes CDR1 SGHTA and CDR2 FQGNSA. The CDR3 has 17 residues. V trimming: 1 base; J trimming: 2 bases; junction bases outside the gene matches: 8. In DNA, the CDR3 is TGTGCCAGCAGCTTAGGATTCGACAGGGCCACCTACAATGAGCAGTTCTTC. Residues: CASSLGFDRATYNEQFF.

The rearrangement links TRBV28 to TRBJ2-1; TRBD2 matches 9 bases. In germline, CDR1 is MDHEN, CDR2 SYDVKM. Trimming removed 4 bases from V and 3 bases from J; junction bases left unmatched: 10. This CDR3 is 17 amino acids long. CDR3 sequence (DNA): TGTGCCAGCAGTTCCGGGACTAGCAGGAGGGTCTACAATGAGCAGTTCTTC. Translation: CASSSGTSRRVYNEQFF.

This clonotype has just a few counts. The CDR3 bases are TGTGCCAGCAGCTTGGGCAGGACCTTTGAGACCCAGTACTTC. Amino acids: CASSLGRTFETQYF. The chain employs TRBV7-2 and TRBJ2-7; D is undetermined. The last part of the DNA fits TRBJ2-5 better; the J call may be wrong. The CDR3 is 14 amino acids. The germline CDR1 and CDR2 sequences are SGHTA and FQGNSA.

In this sample, this clonotype turned up a few times. The chain has TRBV6-2 or TRBV6-3 and TRBJ2-1, with TRBD2 identical over 8 bases. The CDR3 is 15 amino acids. V trimming: 1 base; J trimming: 7 bases; junction bases outside the gene matches: 6. In germline, CDR1 is MNHEY, CDR2 SVGEGT. The CDR3 nucleotides are TGTGCCAGCAGTTACTTCATGACTAGCGTAAATGAGCAGTTCTTC. Its translation: CASSYFMTSVNEQFF.

The chain carries TRBV25-1 and TRBJ1-1; D is ambiguous. The germline V gene has CDR1 MGHDK and CDR2 SYGVNS. The V end lost 3 bases, the J end lost 7 bases, and 9 bases lay between the germline ends. The CDR3 runs to 12 residues. The DNA for the CDR3 is TGTGCCAGCAGTGATTTTGGGCGTGAAGCTTTCTTT. Translating it yields CASSDFGREAFF.

This clonotype came up many times. The chain links TRBV6-5 to TRBJ1-1; D gene ambiguous. The germline V gene encodes CDR1 MNHEY and CDR2 SVGAGI. This CDR3 region has 12 residues. Trimming stripped 0 bases from V and 6 bases from J, with 5 bases between. CDR3 nucleotides: TGTGCCAGCAGTTACTCTGGGTCTGAAGCTTTCTTT. It is translated as CASSYSGSEAFF.